This T cell receptor beta chain was identified in a study of memory CD4+ T cells and cytomegalovirus serostatus. Study overall: Of the healthy Belgian adults, nine or ten were CMV seropositive and about 24 seronegative.

The CDR3 is 13 amino acids. Germline CDR1 is LNHNV and CDR2 is YYDKDF (reference sequence). The V and J ends lost 1 base and 12 bases respectively, with 10 bases between them. Comment on this clone: Its target is not known.

Single viable CD3+CD4+CD8-CD45RO+ cells were sorted as the memory CD4+ T cells. Positive selection with CD4 microbeads enriched total CD4+ T cells. Points from the study as a whole: The CMV-associated TCR signature appears largely within the CD4+ memory repertoire. Median bootstrapped AUC for CMV status was approximately 0.94 originally, about 0.9 US-trained.

Generated by immunoSEQ multiplex PCR, the TCRdb table keeps only in-frame clones and is missing some. The repertoire holds about 39,000 clones, roughly four fifths seen once, with approximately 0.78% in the top ten. This rearrangement joins TRBV15 to TRBJ1-6, with no clear D. The receptor comes from an adult in good health and CMV-seronegative. Material: memory CD4+ T cells from blood. The CDR3 loop is CATSRGVGRPLHF. Here the CDR3 DNA reads TGTGCCACCAGCAGAGGTGTAGGCCGACCCCTCCACTTT. Drawing the rest from reference TRBV15 and TRBJ1-6, the complete variable domain is DAMVIQNPRYQVTQFGKPVTLSCSQTLNHNVMYWYQQKSSQAPKLLFHYYDKDFNNEADTPDNFQSRRPNTSFCFLDIRSPGLGDTAMYLCATSRGVGRPLHFGNGTRLTVT.